The 23 T cell receptor beta chains below come from one sample, sequenced in a study of human T cells and chemical hapten exposure. As for time point: patch test 3, about 24 weeks after DPC sensitization. Treatment: therapeutic diphenylcyclopropenone sensitization with weekly scalp DPC. TCRdb ran MiXCR on the RACE reads and lists one entry per CDR3 protein. The repertoire includes roughly 200,000 distinct CDR3 sequences, 20% to 25% of them detected once, and around 2.5% sits in the top ten. The sequenced sample was whole blood, obtained in connection with sensitization to the hapten diphenylcyclopropenone (DPC). The source of these receptors is a woman between 40 and 55 years old with alopecia areata. Some clones in this sample may be carry-over from other donors' samples.

The table lists this clonotype with a few counts. V is TRBV20-1 and J is TRBJ2-7; D not resolved. The CDR3 consists of 13 residues. Germline V gene sequence: CDR1 DFQATT, CDR2 SNEGSKA (reference sequence). V was shortened by 1 base and J by 0 bases, with 7 bases between the two germline ends. The CDR3 bases are TGCAGTGCTAGAGCCCAAAGCTCCTACGAGCAGTACTTC. Residues: CSARAQSSYEQYF.

This clonotype has only a few counts. This chain links TRBV12-5 with TRBJ1-2; TRBD1 might be the D (5 bases). The CDR3 consists of 16 residues. Trimming removed 1 base at V and 7 bases at J, with 19 bases between. From germline, CDR1 is LGHNT and CDR2 FRNRAP. The CDR3 nucleotides read TGTGCTAGTGGTTTGGCATTAGACAGTCGGATTCTTGGCTACACCTTC. This encodes CASGLALDSRILGYTF. Looking up the rest from reference TRBV12-5 and TRBJ1-2 gives the full variable domain: DARVTQTPRHKVTEMGQEVTMRCQPILGHNTVFWYRQTMMQGLELLAYFRNRAPLDDSGMPKDRFSAEMPDATLATLKIQPSEPRDSAVYFCASGLALDSRILGYTFGSGTRLTVV.

V usage is TRBV4-2 and J usage is TRBJ1-2; D remains unclear. V lost 5 bases to trimming and J lost 4 bases, with 14 bases between them. The germline V gene encodes CDR1 LGHNA and CDR2 YNFKEQ. This CDR3 is built from 14 residues. The CDR3 region is CASSKVGVSYGYTF. CDR3 nucleotide sequence: TGTGCCAGCAGCAAAGTCGGGGTCAGCTATGGCTACACCTTC.

The genes are TRBV12-3 or TRBV12-4 and TRBJ2-6; no definite D call. V gave up 2 bases and J gave up 0 bases, with 5 bases separating them. The CDR3 sequence is 15 residues long. This CDR3 is CASSLILSGANVLTF. Here the CDR3 DNA reads TGTGCCAGCAGTTTAATCCTCTCTGGGGCCAACGTCCTGACTTTC.

Only a few counts were recorded for this clonotype. The chain carries TRBV5-1 and TRBJ2-3, with D possibly matching TRBD2 (5 bases). V dropped 2 bases and J dropped 3 bases, with 13 bases sitting between them. The germline V gene has CDR1 SGHRS and CDR2 YFSETQ. The CDR3 is 15 amino acids. CDR3: CASSFFNRDTDTQYF. The CDR3 DNA reads TGCGCCAGCAGCTTTTTCAATCGGGATACAGATACGCAGTATTTT.

V usage is TRBV6-6 and J usage is TRBJ2-7, with TRBD1 as a possible D gene (5 bases). Germline V gene data show CDR1 as MNHNY and CDR2 as SVGAGI (reference sequence). V was shortened by 4 bases and J by 6 bases, with 10 bases between the two germline ends. The CDR3 runs to 12 residues. The CDR3 DNA reads as TGTGCCAGCAGTTCGTTAAGGGGCGAGCAGTACTTC. Residues: CASSSLRGEQYF.

With respect to this clonotype: Being one base from a much bigger clone, this may be a read error. The chain recombines TRBV4-2 with TRBJ2-5, with D uncertain. This CDR3 region has 14 residues. The V end lost 0 bases, the J end lost 7 bases, and 12 bases lay between the germline ends. Per the germline V gene, CDR1 is LGHNA and CDR2 is YNFKEQ. CDR3 sequence (DNA): TGTGCCAGCAGCCAAGATTTATCGCACGGGACCCAGTACTTC. Translating gives CASSQDLSHGTQYF.

The genes are TRBV24-1 and TRBJ2-2; tentative D call: TRBD1 (5 bases). Germline values: CDR1 KGHDR, CDR2 SFDVKD. The CDR3 spans 13 residues. V was clipped by 5 bases and J by 5 bases, with 8 bases between them. CDR3 protein: CATSGDSTGELFF. The CDR3 bases are TGTGCCACCAGTGGTGACAGTACCGGGGAGCTGTTTTTT.

This clonotype came up a few times. The chain recombines TRBV12-3 or TRBV12-4 with TRBJ2-2; 8 bases are a match to TRBD2. V shed 1 base and J 4 bases; nucleotides not matched to a gene: 14. The CDR3 contains 19 residues. The CDR3 spells CASSLDPAGAGRITGELFF. The CDR3 nucleotides are TGTGCCAGCAGTTTAGATCCAGCGGGAGCGGGGAGGATCACCGGGGAGCTGTTTTTT.

This sequence joins TRBV28 and TRBJ2-7, with D unclear. Trimming removed 3 bases from V and 4 bases from J, with 4 bases in between. Germline V CDR1 and CDR2: MDHEN, SYDVKM. The CDR3 is 11 residues long. The CDR3 loop reads CASSFRYEQYF. CDR3 sequence (DNA): TGTGCCAGCAGTTTTAGATACGAGCAGTACTTC.

The chain is built from TRBV27 and TRBJ2-1; perhaps TRBD1 as D (6 bases). CDR1 MNHEY and CDR2 SMNVEV come from the germline V gene (reference sequence). The germline V and J ends were trimmed by 6 bases and 5 bases, with 14 bases remaining between them. The CDR3 spans 14 residues. This CDR3 is CASSLRGVDNEQFF. The CDR3 DNA follows: TGTGCCAGCAGCCTCAGGGGTGTGGACAATGAGCAGTTCTTC.

This clonotype occurred a few times. V is TRBV20-1 and J is TRBJ2-1; a weak D match, TRBD2 (6 bases). The CDR3 is 14 residues long. CDR1 is DFQATT, CDR2 SNEGSKA, per germline (reference sequence). Trimming cost V 7 bases and J 5 bases, with 18 bases left between them. CDR3 DNA: TGCAGTGACTCGACTAGTCCCCCGGACAATGAGCAGTTCTTC. This encodes CSDSTSPPDNEQFF.

The table lists this clonotype with many counts. The chain links TRBV7-2 to TRBJ1-1, with D hard to call. V was cut by 7 bases and J by 0 bases, with 9 bases left in between. Per germline, CDR1 SGHTA and CDR2 FQGNSA. The CDR3 sequence is 13 residues long. The CDR3 bases are TGTGCCAGCACGGAGAGCCTGAACACTGAAGCTTTCTTT. Encoded protein: CASTESLNTEAFF.

The chain couples TRBV9 to TRBJ2-3; 11 bases match TRBD2. CDR1 SGDLS and CDR2 YYNGEE come from the germline V gene. Unmatched junction bases numbered 3, after V lost 3 bases and J lost 0 bases. The CDR3 contains 16 residues. The DNA for the CDR3 is TGTGCCAGCAGCGCCCTAGCGGGAGGCAGCACAGATACGCAGTATTTT. It translates to CASSALAGGSTDTQYF.

This clonotype came up many times. This sequence joins TRBV5-5 and TRBJ1-1; no reliable D call. With 5 bases removed from V and 5 bases from J, the gap between germline ends came to 10 bases. CDR3 length: 12 residues. CDR1 and CDR2 from the germline V gene are SGHKS and YYEKEE (reference sequence). DNA of the CDR3: TGTGCCAGCAGTTATTTGGGTACTGAAGCTTTCTTT. Translation: CASSYLGTEAFF. Full variable domain (remainder filled in from reference TRBV5-5 and TRBJ1-1): DAGVTQSPTHLIKTRGQQVTLRCSPISGHKSVSWYQQVLGQGPQFIFQYYEKEERGRGNFPDRFSARQFPNYSSELNVNALLLGDSALYLCASSYLGTEAFFGQGTRLTVV.

This clonotype was seen a handful of times. The chain recombines TRBV27 with TRBJ1-4, with TRBD1 identical over 8 bases. The CDR3 has 15 amino acids. The V segment lost 6 bases and the J segment 6 bases; nucleotides outside the gene matches: 9. Germline CDR1 MNHEY, CDR2 SMNVEV (reference sequence). Written as DNA, the CDR3 is TGTGCCAGCAGACTTGGACAGGGAATTCATGAAAAACTGTTTTTT. Amino acids: CASRLGQGIHEKLFF. Supplemented by reference TRBV27 and TRBJ1-4, the full variable domain reads EAQVTQNPRYLITVTGKKLTVTCSQNMNHEYMSWYRQDPGLGLRQIYYSMNVEVTDKGDVPEGYKVSRKEKRNFPLILESPSPNQTSLYFCASRLGQGIHEKLFFGSGTQLSVL.

Notes on this clonotype: A much larger clone lies one base from this, so it may be a read error. J is TRBJ2-7 and V is TRBV28, with 9 nucleotides matching TRBD2. This CDR3 has 15 residues. Germline V gene sequence: CDR1 MDHEN, CDR2 SYDVKM. CDR3 DNA: TGTGCCAACAGTCCCCGGTTAGCGGGAGTGGGCGAGCAGTACTTC. Its translation is CANSPRLAGVGEQYF.

This clonotype was found many times. The chain joins TRBV20-1 to TRBJ2-3; 9 bases match TRBD2. This CDR3 spans 16 amino acids. Germline V gene sequence: CDR1 DFQATT, CDR2 SNEGSKA (reference sequence). V lost 0 bases and J lost 0; bases outside the gene matches: 4. The CDR3 DNA reads TGCAGTGCTAGAGATGCGGGAGGGGGTAGCACAGATACGCAGTATTTT. Amino acids: CSARDAGGGSTDTQYF.

The V call is TRBV20-1, the J call TRBJ1-1, with D possibly matching TRBD1 (5 bases). Germline CDR1 is DFQATT and CDR2 is SNEGSKA (reference sequence). The germline V and J ends were trimmed by 6 bases and 5 bases, with 19 bases remaining between them. There are 14 residues in the CDR3. CDR3 amino acids: CSATLGGVRTEAFF. CDR3 sequence (DNA): TGCAGTGCCACCCTGGGGGGAGTGCGGACTGAAGCTTTCTTT.

This clonotype was seen only a few times. The CDR3: CASSFTRLAGAWGEQYF. The CDR3 coding sequence is TGTGCCAGCAGCTTTACCCGACTAGCGGGAGCCTGGGGGGAGCAGTACTTC. V gene TRBV7-9 combines with J gene TRBJ2-7, with 12 nucleotides matching TRBD2. CDR3 length: 17 amino acids. Germline-derived CDR1 and CDR2 are SEHNR and FQNEAQ (reference sequence). Trimming took 3 bases from V and 7 from J; bases not matched to a gene: 13.

The chain links TRBV5-1 to TRBJ1-1, with D possibly matching TRBD1 (5 bases). With 4 bases removed from V and 5 bases from J, the gap between germline ends came to 15 bases. CDR1 and CDR2 from the germline V gene are SGHRS and YFSETQ. The CDR3 length is 14 residues. CDR3 sequence reads: CASSLGDPKTEAFF. The CDR3 DNA is TGCGCCAGCAGCCTGGGGGACCCCAAAACTGAAGCTTTCTTT. Filled out from reference TRBV5-1 and TRBJ1-1, the complete variable domain reads KAGVTQTPRYLIKTRGQQVTLSCSPISGHRSVSWYQQTPGQGLQFLFEYFSETQRNKGNFPGRFSGRQFSNSRSEMNVSTLELGDSALYLCASSLGDPKTEAFFGQGTRLTVV.

The J gene is TRBJ2-1, the V gene TRBV5-1; 13 bases agree with TRBD2. This CDR3 has 19 residues. Germline-derived CDR1 and CDR2 are SGHRS and YFSETQ. V lost 3 bases, J lost 0 bases, and 9 bases stayed unmatched. CDR3 DNA sequence: TGCGCCAGCAGCTCTAGGGGGACTAGCGGGAAAAGCTCCTACAATGAGCAGTTCTTC. Translating it yields CASSSRGTSGKSSYNEQFF.

This clonotype was seen a handful of times. The chain links TRBV11-3 to TRBJ2-1; TRBD1 might be the D (5 bases). This CDR3 contains 13 residues. In germline, CDR1 is SGHNT, CDR2 YENEEA. V dropped 5 bases and J dropped 4 bases, with 9 bases sitting between them. The CDR3 sequence is CASSAGRYNEQFF. In DNA, the CDR3 is TGTGCCAGCAGCGCAGGGCGGTACAATGAGCAGTTCTTC.